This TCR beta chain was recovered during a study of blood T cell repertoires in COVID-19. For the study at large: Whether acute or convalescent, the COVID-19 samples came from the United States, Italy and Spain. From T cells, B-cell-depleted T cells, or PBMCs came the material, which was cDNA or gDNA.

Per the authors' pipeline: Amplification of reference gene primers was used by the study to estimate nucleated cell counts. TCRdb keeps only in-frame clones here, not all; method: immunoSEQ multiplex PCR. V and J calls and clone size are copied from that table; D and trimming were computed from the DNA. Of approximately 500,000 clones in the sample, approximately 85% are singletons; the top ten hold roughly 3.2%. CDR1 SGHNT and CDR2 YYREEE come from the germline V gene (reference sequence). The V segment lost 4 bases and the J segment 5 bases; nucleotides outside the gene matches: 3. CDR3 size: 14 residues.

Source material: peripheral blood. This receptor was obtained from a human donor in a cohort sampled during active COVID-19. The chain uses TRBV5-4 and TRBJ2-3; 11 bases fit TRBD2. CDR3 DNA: TGTGCCAGCAGCCAGACTAGCGGGAAAGATACGCAGTATTTT. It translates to CASSQTSGKDTQYF.